Reported below is one T cell receptor beta chain. Its antigen is not known. This sample was taken from a study of OX40 agonist ivuxolimab in advanced cancers. Study-wide background: Eligibility admitted prior anti-PD-1, anti-PD-L1 or anti-CTLA-4 therapy; roughly 39% had some.

Notes on the study in general: The study observed clonal expansion of CD4+ and CD8+ blood T cells by week 6 at 0.1 to 3.0 mg/kg.

This table comes from immunoSEQ multiplex PCR, and its TCRdb copy is limited to in-frame clones, with some not included. The table includes fewer than 80,000 clones, about 90% detected once. CDR1 is MNHEY and CDR2 is SMNVEV in the germline V gene (reference sequence). CDR3 length: 14 amino acids. The ends lost 5 bases at V and 3 bases at J; junction bases unmatched: 4. This rearrangement joins TRBV27 to TRBJ2-3; TRBD1 matches 8 bases. This TCR derives from an adult with an advanced solid tumor such as melanoma, head and neck, liver or kidney cancer. The sample was CD4+ or CD8+ T cells sorted from blood, taken in a trial of the OX40 agonist ivuxolimab. This chain's CDR3 is CASSPRQGTDTQYF. The DNA for the CDR3 is TGTGCCAGCAGTCCAAGACAGGGGACAGATACGCAGTATTTT.